A selection of T cell receptor beta chains follows, all from one sample in a study of regulatory T cells in long-lasting Graves disease. TCRdb used MiXCR to reprocess the multiplex PCR reads, holding one entry per CDR3 protein. Here the sample spans under 450,000 distinct CDR3 sequences, roughly 12% being singletons. These data also featured in a second study, about T cells in Graves' hyperthyroidism and ophthalmopathy.

The sample here was peripheral blood mononuclear cells (PBMCs), taken at new diagnosis, from a patient treated with antithyroid drugs. The origin of the receptors is a woman aged 18-30 years with Graves disease. Each CDR3 is given with its conserved first and last residue. D genes are given only for firm matches. Size is omitted from some rows. Given values are once, few, many or a class for expanded clones.

D: .; V: TRBV4-3; size: few; J: TRBJ2-3; CDR3: CASSRRRAPDTQYF; DNA: TGCGCCAGCAGCAGGAGGAGGGCACCAGATACGCAGTATTTT
D: TRBD2; V: TRBV20-1; size: many; J: TRBJ2-1; CDR3: CSATLGASGSGLIF; DNA: TGCAGTGCTACCCTTGGGGCTAGCGGGAGTGGATTGATCTTC
D: .; V: TRBV29-1; size: many; J: TRBJ1-1; CDR3: CSVREGVTEAFF; DNA: TGCAGCGTTAGGGAAGGAGTCACTGAAGCTTTCTTT
D: .; V: TRBV29-1; size: few; J: TRBJ2-5; CDR3: CSVSRARQETQYF; DNA: TGCAGCGTTAGCAGGGCCCGCCAAGAGACCCAGTACTTC
D: TRBD1; V: TRBV7-8; size: many; J: TRBJ2-1; CDR3: CASSPAFRTGGGDEQFF; DNA: TGTGCCAGCAGCCCAGCCTTTCGGACAGGGGGCGGGGATGAGCAGTTCTTC
D: .; V: TRBV28; size: .; J: TRBJ2-7; CDR3: CASSGGARSYEQYF; DNA: TGTGCCAGCAGTGGCGGAGCTCGGTCCTACGAGCAGTACTTC
D: TRBD2; V: TRBV29-1; size: .; J: TRBJ2-7; CDR3: CSVEDRGLASYEQYF; DNA: TGCAGCGTTGAAGACCGTGGACTAGCGAGCTACGAGCAGTACTTC
D: .; V: TRBV6-2/TRBV6-3; size: many; J: TRBJ1-1; CDR3: CASSYVNRREAFF; DNA: TGTGCCAGCAGTTACGTCAACAGGCGTGAAGCTTTCTTT
D: TRBD2; V: TRBV4-1; size: .; J: TRBJ2-3; CDR3: CASSQQWTSGNEADTQYF; DNA: TGCGCCAGCAGCCAACAATGGACTAGCGGGAACGAGGCAGATACGCAGTATTTT
D: TRBD2; V: TRBV7-8; size: .; J: TRBJ2-3; CDR3: CASSLVLAGGPMPDTQYF; DNA: TGTGCCAGCAGCTTAGTACTAGCGGGAGGGCCAATGCCAGATACGCAGTATTTT
D: .; V: TRBV18; size: many; J: TRBJ2-7; CDR3: CASSPRTGGGFEQYF; DNA: TGTGCCAGCTCACCCCGGACAGGTGGGGGGTTCGAGCAGTACTTC
D: TRBD2; V: TRBV2; size: many; J: TRBJ2-1; CDR3: CASSANLAGAQKQFF; DNA: TGTGCCAGCAGTGCGAATCTAGCGGGAGCCCAGAAACAGTTCTTC
D: .; V: TRBV7-9; size: .; J: TRBJ2-1; CDR3: CASSYLPQGNDEQFF; DNA: TGTGCCAGCAGCTACCTACCCCAGGGGAACGATGAGCAGTTCTTC
D: .; V: TRBV3-1; size: many; J: TRBJ1-1; CDR3: CASSQARGWDTEAFF; DNA: TGTGCCAGCAGCCAAGCGCGGGGGTGGGACACTGAAGCTTTCTTT
D: .; V: TRBV20-1; size: few; J: TRBJ1-4; CDR3: CSAPRTSTNEKLFF; DNA: TGCAGTGCCCCACGGACCTCAACTAATGAAAAACTGTTTTTT
D: .; V: TRBV4-2; size: many; J: TRBJ2-5; CDR3: CASSQETLKETQYF; DNA: TGTGCCAGCAGCCAAGAGACATTAAAAGAGACCCAGTACTTC
D: .; V: TRBV16; size: many; J: TRBJ2-5; CDR3: CASSQAGKIQETQYF; DNA: TGTGCCAGCAGCCAAGCAGGGAAGATCCAAGAGACCCAGTACTTC
D: .; V: TRBV7-2; size: many; J: TRBJ2-1; CDR3: CASSLEAIFNNEQFF; DNA: TGTGCCAGCAGCTTAGAGGCAATATTCAACAATGAGCAGTTCTTC
D: .; V: TRBV19; size: .; J: TRBJ1-2; CDR3: CASSTGRGNYGYTF; DNA: TGTGCCAGTAGTACGGGACGGGGAAACTATGGCTACACCTTC
D: TRBD1; V: TRBV9; size: .; J: TRBJ2-1; CDR3: CASSVPGQGPYNEQFF; DNA: TGTGCCAGCAGCGTACCCGGACAGGGTCCTTACAATGAGCAGTTCTTC
D: .; V: TRBV10-3; size: few; J: TRBJ2-1; CDR3: CAIRRDRYNEQFF; DNA: TGTGCCATCCGGAGGGACAGATACAATGAGCAGTTCTTC
D: .; V: TRBV12-3/TRBV12-4; size: many; J: TRBJ2-1; CDR3: CASSWSGGRALYNEQFF; DNA: TGTGCCAGCAGTTGGTCTGGTGGTCGGGCGCTCTACAATGAGCAGTTCTTC
D: .; V: TRBV12-3/TRBV12-4; size: many; J: TRBJ1-5; CDR3: CASRSQGSNQPQHF; DNA: TGTGCCAGCAGGTCACAGGGAAGCAATCAGCCCCAGCATTTT
D: .; V: TRBV20-1; size: .; J: TRBJ2-3; CDR3: CSARDRRIWTDTQYF; DNA: TGCAGTGCTAGAGATAGAAGGATTTGGACAGATACGCAGTATTTT
D: .; V: TRBV18; size: .; J: TRBJ2-1; CDR3: CASSRFSGSGSYNEQFF; DNA: TGTGCCAGCTCACGCTTTTCCGGGTCGGGCTCCTACAATGAGCAGTTCTTC
D: TRBD1; V: TRBV10-3; size: few; J: TRBJ1-2; CDR3: CAISAYRQGVGDGYTF; DNA: TGTGCCATCAGTGCCTATCGACAGGGGGTCGGAGATGGCTACACCTTC
D: .; V: TRBV3-2; size: few; J: TRBJ2-1; CDR3: CASSQDWGIGQGTFNSYNEQFF; DNA: TGTGCCAGCAGCCAAGATTGGGGTATCGGACAGGGGACATTTAACTCCTACAATGAGCAGTTCTTC
D: .; V: TRBV11-2; size: few; J: TRBJ1-6; CDR3: CASSQDRWDSPLHF; DNA: TGCGCCAGCAGCCAAGATCGGTGGGATTCACCCCTCCACTTT
D: TRBD2; V: TRBV7-2; size: many; J: TRBJ2-1; CDR3: CASSLVPLAGDEQFF; DNA: TGTGCCAGCAGCTTAGTGCCCCTAGCGGGGGATGAGCAGTTCTTC
D: .; V: TRBV12-3/TRBV12-4; size: many; J: TRBJ2-1; CDR3: CASILLGNPSYNEQFF; DNA: TGTGCCAGCATCCTCCTCGGGAATCCCTCCTACAATGAGCAGTTCTTC
D: .; V: TRBV12-3/TRBV12-4; size: many; J: TRBJ1-2; CDR3: CASSTPSGTNYGYTF; DNA: TGTGCCAGCAGTACCCCATCGGGGACTAACTATGGCTACACCTTC
D: .; V: TRBV20-1; size: many; J: TRBJ2-5; CDR3: CSARTGAKETQYF; DNA: TGCAGTGCGAGAACCGGGGCTAAAGAGACCCAGTACTTC
D: TRBD2; V: TRBV30; size: few; J: TRBJ2-3; CDR3: CAWSIPWRGVTDTQYF; DNA: TGTGCCTGGAGTATCCCTTGGCGGGGGGTCACAGATACGCAGTATTTT
D: .; V: TRBV30; size: many; J: TRBJ2-3; CDR3: CAWSPTSSPGTQYF; DNA: TGTGCCTGGAGTCCAACCTCTTCACCGGGTACGCAGTATTTT
D: .; V: TRBV7-9; size: .; J: TRBJ2-1; CDR3: CASSSGRPFQFF; DNA: TGTGCCAGCAGCTCGGGGCGCCCCTTTCAGTTCTTC
D: .; V: TRBV2; size: many; J: TRBJ1-2; CDR3: CASSEGGGLSYGYTF; DNA: TGTGCCAGCAGTGAAGGGGGGGGGCTAAGCTATGGCTACACCTTC
D: .; V: TRBV4-1; size: many; J: TRBJ2-1; CDR3: CASSQAAARSNEQFF; DNA: TGCGCCAGCAGCCAAGCGGCAGCTAGGTCCAATGAGCAGTTCTTC